These T cell receptor beta chains were read from a single sample in a study of T cells after yellow fever vaccination. TCRdb called the 5' RACE reads again in MiXCR, with one record for every CDR3 protein. The sample lists some 100,000 distinct CDR3 sequences; roughly 6.8% were seen once. This specimen was CD4+ T cells sorted from PBMCs, taken roughly 45 days after the first yellow fever vaccination. The origin of the receptors is a man aged 18 to 30 who received the YFV17D yellow fever vaccine. Both conserved end residues are part of each CDR3. Fields, in order: D gene, V gene, clone size, J gene, CDR3 protein, CDR3 DNA. The D gene is left open where the match is weak. Clone sizes are given selectively: once, few, many, or a class where the clone is expanded.

d_call: NA; v_call: TRBV7-2; clone_size: many; j_call: TRBJ2-5; cdr3_aa: CASSLREIETQYF; cdr3_nt: TGTGCCAGCAGCTTAAGGGAGATTGAGACCCAGTACTTC
d_call: TRBD1; v_call: TRBV7-9; clone_size: many; j_call: TRBJ1-4; cdr3_aa: CASSFGTEIGEKLFF; cdr3_nt: TGTGCCAGCAGCTTTGGGACAGAGATTGGAGAAAAACTGTTTTTT
d_call: NA; v_call: TRBV5-1; clone_size: many; j_call: TRBJ1-4; cdr3_aa: CASSLEGPQQNEKLFF; cdr3_nt: TGCGCCAGCAGCTTGGAGGGACCGCAGCAGAATGAAAAACTGTTTTTT
d_call: NA; v_call: TRBV7-8; clone_size: NA; j_call: TRBJ2-6; cdr3_aa: CASSQRSSGANVLTF; cdr3_nt: TGTGCCAGCAGCCAACGTAGCTCTGGGGCCAACGTCCTGACTTTC
d_call: NA; v_call: TRBV5-4; clone_size: many; j_call: TRBJ1-1; cdr3_aa: CASSRPDTNTEAFF; cdr3_nt: TGTGCCAGCAGCCGACCGGACACAAACACTGAAGCTTTCTTT
d_call: NA; v_call: TRBV4-2; clone_size: many; j_call: TRBJ1-6; cdr3_aa: CASSQEGANSPLHF; cdr3_nt: TGTGCCAGCAGCCAAGAGGGCGCTAATTCACCCCTCCACTTT
d_call: TRBD1; v_call: TRBV6-5; clone_size: few; j_call: TRBJ1-1; cdr3_aa: CASSYGDRGYTEAFF; cdr3_nt: TGTGCCAGCAGTTACGGGGACAGGGGATATACTGAAGCTTTCTTT
d_call: NA; v_call: TRBV24-1; clone_size: many; j_call: TRBJ2-2; cdr3_aa: CATSRDYTGELFF; cdr3_nt: TGTGCCACCAGTAGGGATTACACCGGGGAGCTGTTTTTT
d_call: NA; v_call: TRBV7-2; clone_size: many; j_call: TRBJ2-3; cdr3_aa: CASSSRGTPTDTQYF; cdr3_nt: TGTGCCAGCAGCTCCCGAGGGACTCCAACAGATACGCAGTATTTT
d_call: NA; v_call: TRBV12-3/TRBV12-4; clone_size: many; j_call: TRBJ2-3; cdr3_aa: CASSLLRRDTQYF; cdr3_nt: TGTGCCAGCAGTCTATTGAGAAGAGATACGCAGTATTTT
d_call: NA; v_call: TRBV18; clone_size: NA; j_call: TRBJ1-3; cdr3_aa: CASSPSAEPSGNTIYF; cdr3_nt: TGTGCCAGCTCACCATCGGCAGAACCCTCTGGAAACACCATATATTTT
d_call: TRBD1; v_call: TRBV6-2/TRBV6-3; clone_size: NA; j_call: TRBJ2-7; cdr3_aa: CATGDRGSTYEQYF; cdr3_nt: TGTGCCACAGGGGACAGGGGGAGCACCTACGAGCAGTACTTC
d_call: NA; v_call: TRBV7-2; clone_size: many; j_call: TRBJ2-3; cdr3_aa: CASSLGTRVYTDTQYF; cdr3_nt: TGTGCCAGCAGCTTAGGTACCCGGGTCTACACGGATACGCAGTATTTT
d_call: NA; v_call: TRBV28; clone_size: many; j_call: TRBJ2-2; cdr3_aa: CASTTGQSTGELFF; cdr3_nt: TGTGCCAGCACGACGGGGCAGAGCACCGGGGAGCTGTTTTTT
d_call: NA; v_call: TRBV7-7; clone_size: many; j_call: TRBJ2-2; cdr3_aa: CASRSGLSTGELFF; cdr3_nt: TGTGCCAGCAGATCGGGACTTAGCACCGGGGAGCTGTTTTTT
d_call: NA; v_call: TRBV12-5; clone_size: many; j_call: TRBJ1-1; cdr3_aa: CASGIENTEAFF; cdr3_nt: TGTGCTAGTGGCATCGAGAACACTGAAGCTTTCTTT
d_call: NA; v_call: TRBV30; clone_size: NA; j_call: TRBJ1-1; cdr3_aa: CAWETGNTEAFF; cdr3_nt: TGTGCCTGGGAGACGGGGAACACTGAAGCTTTCTTT
d_call: NA; v_call: TRBV4-2; clone_size: many; j_call: TRBJ1-2; cdr3_aa: CASSQLTRTPLSDGYTF; cdr3_nt: TGTGCCAGCAGCCAATTAACCCGGACACCATTATCGGATGGCTACACCTTC
d_call: TRBD1; v_call: TRBV6-1; clone_size: many; j_call: TRBJ1-2; cdr3_aa: CASSRRDRSSYTF; cdr3_nt: TGTGCCAGCAGTCGCCGGGACAGGAGTAGCTACACCTTC
d_call: NA; v_call: TRBV11-3; clone_size: many; j_call: TRBJ2-3; cdr3_aa: CASSLSVADTQYF; cdr3_nt: TGTGCCAGCAGCCTTTCTGTGGCAGATACGCAGTATTTT
d_call: NA; v_call: TRBV20-1; clone_size: many; j_call: TRBJ1-2; cdr3_aa: CSARDQYIGAGYTF; cdr3_nt: TGCAGTGCTAGAGATCAGTATATTGGGGCTGGCTACACCTTC
d_call: NA; v_call: TRBV5-4; clone_size: few; j_call: TRBJ2-1; cdr3_aa: CASSLLATDNEQFF; cdr3_nt: TGTGCCAGCAGCTTGCTAGCTACTGACAATGAGCAGTTCTTC
d_call: NA; v_call: TRBV11-2; clone_size: many; j_call: TRBJ1-1; cdr3_aa: CASSLSWTNTEAFF; cdr3_nt: TGTGCCAGCAGCTTATCCTGGACGAACACTGAAGCTTTCTTT
d_call: TRBD1; v_call: TRBV11-3; clone_size: NA; j_call: TRBJ2-2; cdr3_aa: CASSRTGGTGGELFF; cdr3_nt: TGTGCCAGCAGCCGGACAGGGGGTACCGGCGGGGAGCTGTTTTTT
d_call: NA; v_call: TRBV25-1; clone_size: many; j_call: TRBJ2-7; cdr3_aa: CASSVHLQGNEQYF; cdr3_nt: TGTGCCAGCAGCGTCCACTTACAGGGTAACGAGCAGTACTTC
d_call: NA; v_call: TRBV5-1; clone_size: many; j_call: TRBJ2-1; cdr3_aa: CASSLGPGYSYNEQFF; cdr3_nt: TGCGCCAGCAGCTTGGGTCCCGGGTACTCCTACAATGAGCAGTTCTTC
d_call: TRBD2; v_call: TRBV20-1; clone_size: few; j_call: TRBJ2-1; cdr3_aa: CCARMGRTGGPRDEQFF; cdr3_nt: TGCTGCGCTAGAATGGGACGGACGGGGGGGCCTCGGGATGAGCAGTTCTTC
d_call: NA; v_call: TRBV7-2; clone_size: many; j_call: TRBJ2-5; cdr3_aa: CASRGASETQYF; cdr3_nt: TGTGCCAGCCGGGGGGCCAGTGAGACCCAGTACTTC
d_call: NA; v_call: TRBV4-3; clone_size: few; j_call: TRBJ2-1; cdr3_aa: CASSQDLARGTNNEQFF; cdr3_nt: TGCGCCAGCAGCCAAGATCTGGCGAGGGGCACTAACAATGAGCAGTTCTTC
d_call: NA; v_call: TRBV2; clone_size: few; j_call: TRBJ2-5; cdr3_aa: CASSGEVQETQYF; cdr3_nt: TGTGCCAGCAGTGGGGAAGTCCAAGAGACCCAGTACTTC
d_call: TRBD1; v_call: TRBV3-1; clone_size: many; j_call: TRBJ1-1; cdr3_aa: CASSSGGANTEAFF; cdr3_nt: TGTGCCAGCAGCTCAGGGGGCGCGAATACTGAAGCTTTCTTT
d_call: NA; v_call: TRBV7-2; clone_size: many; j_call: TRBJ2-5; cdr3_aa: CASSLGGTSRRETQYF; cdr3_nt: TGTGCCAGCAGCTTAGGTGGGACATCGAGGAGGGAGACCCAGTACTTC
d_call: NA; v_call: TRBV29-1; clone_size: few; j_call: TRBJ2-1; cdr3_aa: CSVGQAYNEQFF; cdr3_nt: TGCAGCGTTGGCCAGGCCTACAATGAGCAGTTCTTC
d_call: NA; v_call: TRBV30; clone_size: NA; j_call: TRBJ2-7; cdr3_aa: CAWRADGSSYEQYF; cdr3_nt: TGTGCCTGGAGGGCCGACGGAAGCTCCTACGAGCAGTACTTC
d_call: NA; v_call: TRBV4-2; clone_size: NA; j_call: TRBJ1-2; cdr3_aa: CAIGAGNYGYTF; cdr3_nt: TGTGCCATCGGCGCCGGGAACTATGGCTACACCTTC
d_call: NA; v_call: TRBV9; clone_size: many; j_call: TRBJ2-3; cdr3_aa: CASSVAGQGPDTQYF; cdr3_nt: TGTGCCAGCAGCGTAGCTGGGCAGGGACCAGATACGCAGTATTTT
d_call: TRBD2; v_call: TRBV24-1; clone_size: many; j_call: TRBJ2-7; cdr3_aa: CATSDPLAGGSSYEQYF; cdr3_nt: TGTGCCACCAGTGACCCTCTAGCGGGGGGGAGCTCCTACGAGCAGTACTTC
d_call: NA; v_call: TRBV7-9; clone_size: few; j_call: TRBJ2-7; cdr3_aa: CASSLAGGLGEQYF; cdr3_nt: TGTGCCAGCAGCTTAGCCGGGGGGCTGGGCGAGCAGTACTTC
d_call: TRBD1; v_call: TRBV7-2; clone_size: many; j_call: TRBJ1-1; cdr3_aa: CASSPVLGGPIEAFF; cdr3_nt: TGTGCCAGCAGTCCTGTCCTAGGGGGCCCGATTGAAGCTTTCTTT
d_call: NA; v_call: TRBV15; clone_size: few; j_call: TRBJ1-1; cdr3_aa: CATSRDRTLTEAFF; cdr3_nt: TGTGCCACCAGCAGAGATCGGACCCTCACGGAAGCTTTCTTT
d_call: TRBD1; v_call: TRBV12-3/TRBV12-4; clone_size: many; j_call: TRBJ2-4; cdr3_aa: CASRTGTGGWNIQYF; cdr3_nt: TGTGCCAGCAGGACCGGGACAGGGGGCTGGAACATTCAGTACTTC
d_call: NA; v_call: TRBV7-2; clone_size: many; j_call: TRBJ2-5; cdr3_aa: CASSLSPGAETQYF; cdr3_nt: TGTGCCAGCAGCTTAAGTCCGGGCGCGGAGACCCAGTACTTC
d_call: TRBD2; v_call: TRBV20-1; clone_size: many; j_call: TRBJ2-5; cdr3_aa: CSLLAGDQETQYF; cdr3_nt: TGCAGTCTCTTAGCGGGGGACCAAGAGACCCAGTACTTC
d_call: NA; v_call: TRBV7-3; clone_size: many; j_call: TRBJ2-3; cdr3_aa: CASSEQGSLSDTQYF; cdr3_nt: TGTGCCAGCAGCGAACAAGGGAGTCTTTCCGATACGCAGTATTTT
d_call: TRBD1; v_call: TRBV4-3; clone_size: many; j_call: TRBJ2-7; cdr3_aa: CASSQDNVIRDRVYEQYF; cdr3_nt: TGCGCCAGCAGCCAAGATAACGTTATACGGGACAGGGTCTACGAGCAGTACTTC
d_call: NA; v_call: TRBV5-1; clone_size: NA; j_call: TRBJ1-1; cdr3_aa: CASSDYGTPNTEAFF; cdr3_nt: TGCGCCAGCAGCGATTATGGGACACCAAACACTGAAGCTTTCTTT
d_call: NA; v_call: TRBV7-2; clone_size: many; j_call: TRBJ2-6; cdr3_aa: CASSLTGRANVLTF; cdr3_nt: TGTGCCAGCAGCTTAACCGGGCGGGCCAACGTCCTGACTTTC
d_call: NA; v_call: TRBV5-6; clone_size: few; j_call: TRBJ2-2; cdr3_aa: CASSPTGGYGTGELFF; cdr3_nt: TGTGCCAGCAGCCCCACCGGCGGGTACGGCACCGGGGAGCTGTTTTTT
d_call: NA; v_call: TRBV6-2/TRBV6-3; clone_size: NA; j_call: TRBJ2-7; cdr3_aa: CASGLISSSYEQYF; cdr3_nt: TGTGCCAGCGGGTTAATCTCCAGCAGCTACGAGCAGTACTTC
d_call: TRBD1; v_call: TRBV29-1; clone_size: many; j_call: TRBJ2-2; cdr3_aa: CSASDRGHTGELFF; cdr3_nt: TGCAGCGCTTCGGACAGGGGGCATACCGGGGAGCTGTTTTTT
d_call: TRBD1; v_call: TRBV28; clone_size: many; j_call: TRBJ1-1; cdr3_aa: CASSGTGTGSVEAFF; cdr3_nt: TGTGCCAGCAGTGGGACCGGGACAGGGAGCGTTGAAGCTTTCTTT
d_call: TRBD2; v_call: TRBV24-1; clone_size: many; j_call: TRBJ2-1; cdr3_aa: CATSDPGLAGGDEQFF; cdr3_nt: TGTGCCACCAGTGACCCGGGACTAGCGGGGGGGGATGAGCAGTTCTTC
d_call: NA; v_call: TRBV4-1; clone_size: many; j_call: TRBJ1-2; cdr3_aa: CASSHSTLGYTF; cdr3_nt: TGCGCCAGCAGCCATTCGACCTTAGGCTACACCTTC
d_call: TRBD1; v_call: TRBV20-1; clone_size: many; j_call: TRBJ2-5; cdr3_aa: CSAKQGAETQYF; cdr3_nt: TGCAGTGCTAAACAGGGGGCAGAGACCCAGTACTTC
d_call: NA; v_call: TRBV5-6; clone_size: NA; j_call: TRBJ2-1; cdr3_aa: CASYWGVEQFF; cdr3_nt: TGTGCCAGCTACTGGGGAGTCGAGCAGTTCTTC